The 16 T cell receptor beta chains below come from one sample, sequenced in a study of CD8 T cells in ankylosing spondylitis. The antigens these receptors bind are not known. From the 5' RACE reads, TCRdb called clonotypes with MiXCR, one entry per CDR3 protein. The repertoire holds about 220,000 distinct CDR3 sequences, with roughly 6.6% as singletons. General study findings and limits: Characteristic of ankylosing spondylitis blood, it appeared, was a TCR beta motif comprising eight highly homologous variants.

The sequenced sample was blood, either unsorted or a sorted T cell fraction (not recorded which). These receptor sequences come from a male donor with ankylosing spondylitis.

This clonotype was observed many times. The chain carries TRBV27 and TRBJ1-6; TRBD1 aligns across 9 bases. The J segment lost 16 bases and the V segment lost 5 bases, leaving 12 bases of the junction unmatched. Germline lookup yields CDR1 MNHEY and CDR2 SMNVEV (reference sequence). CDR3 length: 14 residues. CDR3 DNA: TGTGCCAGCAGTCAGGGAACAGGGGGCAGAGGACTCCACTTT. Amino acids: CASSQGTGGRGLHF.

There are many counts of this clonotype. The chain has TRBV10-3 and TRBJ2-7; 9 positions match TRBD1. The CDR3 has 14 residues. The V gene's germline CDR1 is ENHRY and CDR2 SYGVKD. Trimming removed 4 bases from V and 2 bases from J; junction bases left unmatched: 3. CDR3 coding DNA: TGTGCCATCAGTGCGGGACAGGGAGCCTACGAGCAGTACTTC. This translates into CAISAGQGAYEQYF.

This clonotype came up many times. This chain joins TRBV7-8 and TRBJ2-7, with TRBD1 matching 7 bases. J lost 0 bases, V lost 5 bases, and 10 bases had no gene match. Germline lookup yields CDR1 SGHVS and CDR2 FQNEAQ. There are 16 residues in the CDR3. The CDR3 bases are TGTGCCAGCAGCCTTTCCAGACAGGGACGCTCCTACGAGCAGTACTTC. Its translation is CASSLSRQGRSYEQYF.

This clonotype was seen many times. This sequence joins TRBV20-1 and TRBJ1-2; no clear D. V shed 4 bases and J shed 4 bases, with 13 bases lying between them. Per germline, CDR1 DFQATT and CDR2 SNEGSKA (reference sequence). The CDR3 is 13 residues long. CDR3 in DNA: TGCAGTGCTAATCCACTTGAGGTCTATGGCTACACCTTC. Protein product: CSANPLEVYGYTF.

This clonotype was observed many times. The J gene is TRBJ1-2, the V gene TRBV30, with D hard to call. The CDR3 runs 9 residues. V shed 3 bases and J shed 7 bases, with 3 bases lying between them. Germline CDR1 reads GTSNPN; CDR2 reads SVGIG (reference sequence). CDR3 nucleotides: TGTGCCTGGAGAGCTGGCTACACCTTC. Translating it yields CAWRAGYTF.

This clonotype was found many times. The V and J genes are TRBV5-1 and TRBJ1-2, with 8 bases aligning to TRBD1. Germline CDR1 reads SGHRS; CDR2 reads YFSETQ. The CDR3 loop spans 14 amino acids. V lost 2 bases, J lost 7 bases, and 7 bases stayed unmatched. The chain's CDR3 is CASSFEQGALGYTF. CDR3 sequence (DNA): TGCGCCAGCAGCTTCGAGCAGGGGGCTCTTGGCTACACCTTC.

This clonotype was counted many times. V usage is TRBV27 and J usage is TRBJ2-7; D is perhaps TRBD2 (6 bases). Germline V gene lookup returns CDR1 MNHEY and CDR2 SMNVEV (reference sequence). V shed 2 bases and J shed 2 bases, with 10 bases lying between them. CDR3 length: 14 amino acids. DNA of the CDR3: TGTGCCAGCAGTTTAGGGCTAGCGCCCTACGAGCAGTACTTC. This sequence encodes CASSLGLAPYEQYF.

This clonotype was observed many times. The chain combines TRBV4-2 with TRBJ2-5; TRBD2 is a possible D gene (5 bases). This CDR3 is built from 17 residues. Trimming pared 4 bases from V and 2 bases from J, leaving 20 bases between. CDR1 is LGHNA and CDR2 is YNFKEQ in the germline V gene. As DNA, the CDR3 is TGTGCCAGCAGCCCCCAGCCGGGAAACGACTCACAAGAGACCCAGTACTTC. Translated: CASSPQPGNDSQETQYF.

This clonotype was observed many times. The chain uses TRBV20-1 and TRBJ2-2; maybe TRBD2 (6 bases). Germline CDR1 reads DFQATT; CDR2 reads SNEGSKA (reference sequence). The V gene lost 6 bases and the J gene lost 6 bases, with 17 bases spanning the gap. This CDR3 has 14 amino acids. CDR3 sequence (DNA): TGCAGTGCCAGAACGGGAGCTCGGGCCGGGGAGCTGTTTTTT. Translated, it gives CSARTGARAGELFF.

In its sample, this clonotype was seen a few times. This chain joins TRBV20-1 and TRBJ2-5, with a tentative D call TRBD1 (6 bases). This CDR3 has 14 amino acids. Deletions cut 5 bases from V and 2 bases from J, with 15 bases between. Germline assignment: CDR1 DFQATT and CDR2 SNEGSKA (reference sequence). The CDR3: CSAASDSTQETQYF. The DNA of the CDR3 is TGCAGTGCTGCCTCGGACAGCACACAAGAGACCCAGTACTTC.

This clonotype has just a few counts. The chain uses TRBV11-2 and TRBJ2-3; TRBD1 matches at 9 bases. The V and J ends lost 4 bases and 6 bases, in that order; junction bases with no gene match: 8. The germline V gene encodes CDR1 SGHAT and CDR2 FQNNGV. The CDR3 spans 15 residues. Written as DNA, the CDR3 is TGTGCCAGCAGCTCCCGGACAGGGGAATATGATACGCAGTATTTT. Encoded protein: CASSSRTGEYDTQYF.

The V and J genes are TRBV12-3 or TRBV12-4 and TRBJ2-3; possible D gene TRBD1, 7 bases. This CDR3 is 16 amino acids long. Trimming took off 4 bases at V and 0 bases at J, with 14 bases between the two ends. CDR3 sequence reads: CASSYGGGPSTDTQYF. CDR3 DNA: TGTGCCAGCAGTTACGGAGGGGGCCCGAGCACAGATACGCAGTATTTT.

This chain joins TRBV19 and TRBJ1-1, with TRBD1 as a possible D gene (5 bases). Trimming took 5 bases from V and 2 from J, leaving 15 bases between them. CDR1 and CDR2 (germline): LNHDA, SQIVND (reference sequence). This CDR3 contains 15 residues. The CDR3 reads CASSLQLGLNTEAFF. The CDR3 nucleotides read TGTGCCAGTAGTCTCCAATTGGGGCTTAACACTGAAGCTTTCTTT.

This clonotype was seen many times. The V gene is TRBV27, the J gene TRBJ2-1; 9 nucleotides match TRBD2. Unmatched junction bases numbered 8, after V lost 5 bases and J lost 3 bases. The CDR3 consists of 16 residues. The germline V gene has CDR1 MNHEY and CDR2 SMNVEV (reference sequence). The CDR3 coding sequence is TGTGCCAGCAGTCCCCTGGCGGGGGGGATCTACAATGAGCAGTTCTTC. Translating it yields CASSPLAGGIYNEQFF.

This clonotype has more than one count but fewer than ten. V and J are TRBV6-5 and TRBJ2-3, with TRBD2 matching 13 bases. The CDR3 is made up of 17 amino acids. CDR1 MNHEY and CDR2 SVGAGI come from the germline V gene. V lost 1 base and J lost 0; bases outside the gene matches: 1. CDR3 nucleotide sequence: TGTGCCAGCAGTTACTTGGGACTAGCGGGGAGCACAGATACGCAGTATTTT. This codes for CASSYLGLAGSTDTQYF.

This sequence joins TRBV4-3 and TRBJ1-2; D is possibly TRBD1 (5 bases). Germline V gene data show CDR1 as LGHNA and CDR2 as YSLEER. CDR3 size: 16 residues. V shed 0 bases and J shed 6 bases, with 17 bases lying between them. CDR3: CASSQERGIQNHGYTF. The CDR3 nucleotides are TGCGCCAGCAGCCAAGAGAGGGGCATCCAAAACCATGGCTACACCTTC.